The T cell receptor beta chain described here comes from a study of T cell responses to AZD1222 COVID-19 vaccine. Study-wide background: The study pooled second doses at about 4 or about 12 weeks. Study results and limitations: Spike-specific TCR breadth and depth were elevated following two AZD1222 doses.

As for this clone: Its specificity is unknown.

The CDR3 runs 13 residues. In germline, CDR1 is LNHDA, CDR2 SQIVND (reference sequence). J was trimmed by 4 bases and V by 4 bases; bases with no gene match: 2. This table comes from immunoSEQ multiplex PCR, and its TCRdb copy is limited to in-frame clones, with some not included. The sample contains some 130,000 clones, approximately 84% of which appear only once. This chain links TRBV19 with TRBJ1-2, with TRBD1 matching 8 bases. The input for sequencing was peripheral blood, taken on day 0 of AZD1222 vaccination. This TCR came from an adult in good health. Here the CDR3 reads CASSTGQVYGYTF. CDR3 in DNA: TGTGCCAGTAGTACGGGACAGGTCTATGGCTACACCTTC.